The 27 T cell receptor beta chains below all came from one sample that was sequenced in a study of T cells in Graves' hyperthyroidism and ophthalmopathy. RNA transcripts gave rise to amplified TCR beta CDR3 regions. RT-PCR in the first round (using the HTBI primer set) targeted the TCR CDR3. TCRdb redid the calling of the multiplex PCR reads with MiXCR, one entry per CDR3 protein. The sample consists of almost 600,000 distinct CDR3 sequences, about 15% of them appearing once. Material for sequencing was blood. The receptor source for this set is a young woman with Graves' hyperthyroidism that later progressed to Graves' ophthalmopathy.

The sample holds many counts of this clonotype. The chain carries TRBV19 and TRBJ1-5; tentative D call: TRBD1 (6 bases). Germline CDR1 is LNHDA and CDR2 is SQIVND (reference sequence). V was pared by 6 bases and J by 2 bases, with 14 bases between. The CDR3 covers 15 residues. The CDR3 DNA reads as TGTGCCAGTAGCAACAGGGTCGTTGGCAATCAGCCCCAGCATTTT. It specifies CASSNRVVGNQPQHF.

A remark on this clonotype: A much larger clone differs from this one at a single base, so this may be a read error. The chain is built from TRBV2 and TRBJ2-1; D is uncertain. The CDR3 has 15 residues. The germline gives CDR1 SNHLY, CDR2 FYNNEI. V lost 3 bases and J lost 5, with 14 bases in between. CDR3 sequence (DNA): TGTGCCAGCAGTGAGGCCAATAGACAAGACAATGAGCAGTTCTTC. It translates to CASSEANRQDNEQFF.

This clonotype has ten or more counts. The chain uses TRBV12-5 and TRBJ2-1; 8 bases agree with TRBD2. CDR3 length: 14 residues. CDR1 LGHNT and CDR2 FRNRAP come from the germline V gene. Losses at the gene ends were 5 bases for V and 9 bases for J; bases not matched to a gene: 9. CDR3 residues: CASGNSGRASEQFF. The CDR3 DNA sequence: TGTGCTAGTGGTAACTCCGGGAGGGCCAGTGAGCAGTTCTTC.

The V call is TRBV18, the J call TRBJ2-3, with 10 positions matching TRBD2. Germline CDR1 and CDR2: KGHSH and LQKENI. The CDR3 is 15 residues long. With V trimmed by 2 bases and J by 5 bases, 4 bases remained unmatched. The CDR3 coding sequence is TGTGCCAGCTCACCAACTAGCGGGATTGTAGATACGCAGTATTTT. Amino acids: CASSPTSGIVDTQYF. Variable domain in full (rest from reference TRBV18 and TRBJ2-3): NAGVMQNPRHLVRRRGQEARLRCSPMKGHSHVYWYRQLPEEGLKFMVYLQKENIIDESGMPKERFSAEFPKEGPSILRIQQVVRGDSAAYFCASSPTSGIVDTQYFGPGTRLTVL.

Details on this clonotype: This may come from a read error, since a much larger clone is one base off. V and J are TRBV18 and TRBJ2-7; D might be TRBD1 (6 bases). Germline CDR1 reads KGHSH; CDR2 reads LQKENI. The ends were cut back, 2 bases at V and 2 bases at J, with 13 bases in the middle. There are 15 residues in the CDR3. The DNA of the CDR3 is TGTGCCAGCTCACCAGACAGGTACTTCCCCTACGAGCAGTACTTC. As protein: CASSPDRYFPYEQYF.

This clonotype came up many times. V gene TRBV25-1 combines with J gene TRBJ1-1; 9 bases fit TRBD1. CDR1 is MGHDK and CDR2 is SYGVNS in the germline V gene. CDR3 length: 13 residues. With 6 bases clipped from V and 3 bases from J, the junction kept 2 bases outside the gene matches. The chain's CDR3 is CASRDRGYTEAFF. The CDR3 DNA sequence: TGTGCCAGCAGGGACAGGGGATACACTGAAGCTTTCTTT.

The V call is TRBV7-3, the J call TRBJ1-2; 8 nucleotides align to TRBD1. V shed 4 bases and J 8 bases; nucleotides not matched to a gene: 12. Germline V gives CDR1 SGHTA, CDR2 FQGTGA. This CDR3 spans 15 amino acids. The CDR3 bases are TGTGCCAGCAGCTCCGACAGGGGTCCCTCGAAGGGCTACACCTTC. It translates to CASSSDRGPSKGYTF. The full variable domain, rest sourced from reference TRBV7-3 and TRBJ1-2, is GAGVSQTPSNKVTEKGKYVELRCDPISGHTALYWYRQSLGQGPEFLIYFQGTGAADDSGLPNDRFFAVRPEGSVSTLKIQRTERGDSAVYLCASSSDRGPSKGYTFGSGTRLTVV.

This clonotype was found many times. The J gene is TRBJ2-3, the V gene TRBV28; D is perhaps TRBD1 (5 bases). CDR1 and CDR2 from the germline V gene are MDHEN and SYDVKM. V was clipped by 6 bases and J by 0 bases, with 10 bases between them. The CDR3 consists of 14 residues. For the CDR3, the DNA is TGTGCCAGCAGCCCGACAGCTAGCACAGATACGCAGTATTTT. Protein product: CASSPTASTDTQYF.

V is TRBV19 and J is TRBJ1-5; D possibly corresponds to TRBD1 (6 bases). Germline lookup yields CDR1 LNHDA and CDR2 SQIVND (reference sequence). V was cut by 8 bases and J by 3 bases, with 17 bases left in between. This CDR3 is built from 15 residues. The CDR3 region is CASRGARGFNQPQHF. DNA of the CDR3: TGTGCCAGTCGGGGGGCGCGGGGTTTCAATCAGCCCCAGCATTTT.

The chain has TRBV6-1 and TRBJ2-5, with TRBD1 matching over 7 bases. The CDR3 runs to 13 residues. V lost 4 bases, J lost 13 bases, and 12 bases stayed unmatched. Germline-derived CDR1 and CDR2 are MNHNS and SASEGT. The CDR3 DNA follows: TGTGCCAGCAGTGGACAGGGAACGGACTTACGGTACTTC. It translates to CASSGQGTDLRYF.

The chain has TRBV12-3 or TRBV12-4 and TRBJ2-1, with 10 positions matching TRBD2. Unmatched junction bases numbered 12, after V lost 10 bases and J lost 3 bases. This CDR3 region has 16 residues. The CDR3 DNA reads as TGTGCCACCGATGCCCCTAGCGGGAGCAGCTACAATGAGCAGTTCTTC. Amino acid sequence: CATDAPSGSSYNEQFF.

The chain links TRBV11-2 to TRBJ2-3, with D maybe TRBD2 (6 bases). The germline V gene has CDR1 SGHAT and CDR2 FQNNGV. The CDR3 is 18 amino acids. V lost 4 bases and J 6 bases, leaving 26 bases between the germline ends. The CDR3 coding sequence is TGTGCCAGCAGCTACTTAGTGACTAGACCGTGCGCCACGGATACGCAGTATTTT. Translated, it gives CASSYLVTRPCATDTQYF. The variable domain in full, completed from reference TRBV11-2 and TRBJ2-3, reads EAGVAQSPRYKIIEKRQSVAFWCNPISGHATLYWYQQILGQGPKLLIQFQNNGVVDDSQLPKDRFSAERLKGVDSTLKIQPAKLEDSAVYLCASSYLVTRPCATDTQYFGPGTRLTVL.

This clonotype was seen at least ten times. CDR3 sequence: CSACGQHTEAFF. The DNA for the CDR3 is TGCAGTGCTTGTGGACAGCACACTGAAGCTTTCTTT. The chain recombines TRBV20-1 with TRBJ1-1; a possible D gene is TRBD1 (6 bases). CDR3 length equals 12 residues. The germline V gene has CDR1 DFQATT and CDR2 SNEGSKA (reference sequence). Trimming stripped 5 bases from V and 3 bases from J, with 10 bases between.

This clonotype has ten or more counts. The chain joins TRBV29-1 to TRBJ2-1; no clear D gene. Trimming took off 1 base at V and 3 bases at J, with 7 bases between the two ends. The length of the CDR3 is 13 residues. The germline V gene has CDR1 SQVTM and CDR2 ANQGSEA. The CDR3 nucleotides are TGCAGCGTTGAAGTGGCTAACTACAATGAGCAGTTCTTC. This codes for CSVEVANYNEQFF.

CDR3 in amino acids: CSARARAGDYGYTF. CDR3 in DNA: TGCAGTGCTAGAGCAAGGGCAGGGGACTATGGCTACACCTTC. This chain connects TRBV20-1 to TRBJ1-2; possible D gene TRBD1, 6 bases. The V gene lost 1 base and the J gene lost 3 bases, with 12 bases spanning the gap. Germline V gene data show CDR1 as DFQATT and CDR2 as SNEGSKA (reference sequence). CDR3 length: 14 amino acids.

The chain is built from TRBV4-1 and TRBJ1-2, with D possibly matching TRBD1 (5 bases). Germline values: CDR1 MGHRA, CDR2 YSYEKL. CDR3 length: 17 amino acids. The V end lost 0 bases, the J end lost 3 bases, and 17 bases lay between the germline ends. CDR3 in amino acids: CASSQDMTEALYYGYTF. CDR3 coding DNA: TGCGCCAGCAGCCAAGATATGACAGAGGCCCTCTACTATGGCTACACCTTC.

This clonotype was detected a few times. The rearrangement joins TRBV6-1 to TRBJ1-1; 8 bases fit TRBD1. CDR1 MNHNS and CDR2 SASEGT come from the germline V gene. This CDR3 comprises 15 residues. Trimming cost V 6 bases and J 4 bases; bases outside gene matches: 10. The chain's CDR3 is CASSPGQGRSTEAFF. CDR3 DNA: TGTGCCAGCAGCCCCGGACAGGGAAGAAGCACTGAAGCTTTCTTT.

A remark on this clonotype: A much larger clone differs from this one at a single base, so this may be a read error. This rearrangement joins TRBV27 to TRBJ1-4, with TRBD1 as a possible D gene (6 bases). Germline loops: CDR1 MNHEY, CDR2 SMNVEV (reference sequence). With 5 bases removed from V and 6 bases from J, the gap between germline ends came to 10 bases. This CDR3 is 13 amino acids long. The CDR3 DNA reads TGTGCCAGCAGTGAGGGACACCATGAAAAACTGTTTTTT. As protein: CASSEGHHEKLFF.

This clonotype was observed many times. The chain joins TRBV24-1 to TRBJ1-2; TRBD1 matches at 10 bases. Germline lookup yields CDR1 KGHDR and CDR2 SFDVKD. This CDR3 spans 14 amino acids. Unmatched junction bases numbered 5, after V lost 9 bases and J lost 2 bases. The CDR3 region has the DNA TGTGCCACCGCGGGACAGGGGACCAACTATGGCTACACCTTC. Its translation is CATAGQGTNYGYTF.

Concerning this clonotype: Since a much larger clone is just one base distant, this may be a read error. This sequence joins TRBV11-3 and TRBJ1-1; 7 nucleotides match TRBD1. J gave up 4 bases and V 3 bases, and 8 bases lay outside the gene matches. CDR1 SGHNT and CDR2 YENEEA come from the germline V gene. The CDR3 consists of 15 residues. The CDR3 protein is CASSFRQGVGTEAFF. CDR3 DNA: TGTGCCAGCAGCTTTCGACAGGGAGTAGGCACTGAAGCTTTCTTT. The whole variable domain, remainder taken from reference TRBV11-3 and TRBJ1-1, is EAGVVQSPRYKIIEKKQPVAFWCNPISGHNTLYWYLQNLGQGPELLIRYENEEAVDDSQLPKDRFSAERLKGVDSTLKIQPAELGDSAVYLCASSFRQGVGTEAFFGQGTRLTVV.

The chain joins TRBV3-1 to TRBJ1-1; D is possibly TRBD1 (6 bases). Deletions cut 4 bases from V and 3 bases from J, with 12 bases between. The germline V gene encodes CDR1 LGHDT and CDR2 YNNKEL (reference sequence). This CDR3 region has 14 residues. The DNA of the CDR3 is TGTGCCAGCAGCCTAAGACAGGAGGACACTGAAGCTTTCTTT. Protein sequence: CASSLRQEDTEAFF.

This clonotype came up a few times. This CDR3 is CATSDLNGDGNQPQHF. CDR3 coding DNA: TGTGCCACCAGTGATTTGAATGGGGATGGCAATCAGCCCCAGCATTTT. The chain uses TRBV24-1 and TRBJ1-5, with D unclear. Per the germline V gene, CDR1 is KGHDR and CDR2 is SFDVKD. V lost 0 bases, J lost 2 bases, and 10 bases lay in between. There are 16 residues in the CDR3.

In its sample, this clonotype was seen many times. The chain joins TRBV7-2 to TRBJ2-5, with a possible D match to TRBD2 (5 bases). The CDR3 extends over 13 amino acids. Germline CDR1 is SGHTA and CDR2 is FQGNSA. V was pared by 10 bases and J by 4 bases, with 16 bases between. CDR3 in DNA: TGTGCCACCAAACTAGGAACGGCAGAGACCCAGTACTTC. Translation: CATKLGTAETQYF.

This clonotype was observed many times. This chain links TRBV20-1 with TRBJ1-5; D is ambiguous. The CDR3 extends over 12 amino acids. Germline values: CDR1 DFQATT, CDR2 SNEGSKA (reference sequence). Between the trimmed V and J ends, which lost 4 bases and 6 bases, there was a span of 10 bases. CDR3 amino acids: CSAKVSGQPQHF. The DNA of the CDR3 is TGCAGTGCTAAGGTCTCCGGTCAGCCCCAGCATTTT.

This clonotype was observed many times. The chain links TRBV6-2 or TRBV6-3 to TRBJ2-7; D possibly corresponds to TRBD2 (6 bases). The CDR3 runs 14 residues. Germline V gene lookup returns CDR1 MNHEY and CDR2 SVGEGT. Trimming cost V 7 bases and J 0 bases, with 13 bases left between them. CDR3 in DNA: TGTGCCAGCACCCCGGCGGGGAACTCCTACGAGCAGTACTTC. Protein: CASTPAGNSYEQYF.

There are a few counts of this clonotype. Germline and junction disagree at one end, which may indicate a read error. This sequence joins TRBV5-1 and TRBJ1-1, with a possible D match to TRBD1 (5 bases). This CDR3 comprises 16 residues. CDR1 is SGHRS and CDR2 is YFSETQ in the germline V gene. In nucleotides, the CDR3 is TGTGCCAGCAGCTCCGAGACCGGGACGGAGAACACTGAAGCTTTCTTT. Protein: CASSSETGTENTEAFF.

Many counts were recorded for this clonotype. The V gene is TRBV28, the J gene TRBJ1-2, with D possibly being TRBD1 (5 bases). Germline V CDR1 and CDR2: MDHEN, SYDVKM. CDR3 length: 13 residues. V lost 5 bases to trimming and J lost 7 bases, with 14 bases between them. The CDR3 DNA reads TGTGCCAGCAGTCGGGACGGTCTGGGTGGCTACACCTTC. It specifies CASSRDGLGGYTF.